This passage covers 27 T cell receptor beta chains from one sample sequenced in a study of T cells in Graves' hyperthyroidism and ophthalmopathy (dated by TCRdb to between 2018 and 2020). The library was built by means of multiplex PCR. TCRdb names Illumina HiSeq 2000 as the instrument used. The TCR beta CDR3 regions were amplified from RNA transcripts. The TCR CDR3 was subjected to a first round of RT-PCR using the HTBI primer set and the Qiagen OneStep RT-PCR kit. TCRdb cleaned the public reads at Q25 with fastp, built clones with MiXCR and kept in-frame beta chains. Rows matching on CDR3 protein sequence are summarized as one entry with the most common DNA and genes. For this sample the table gives about 640,000 distinct CDR3 sequences, of which less than 25% were detected only once. The leading ten clones occupy about 34% of the sample. The sequenced sample consisted of blood. These receptors came from a man aged 30-40 years with Graves' ophthalmopathy.

The sample holds a few counts of this clonotype. One base away lies a much larger clone, so this may be a sequencing read error. Here the CDR3 reads CANSYSTSGSYEQYF. The CDR3 DNA follows: TGTGCCAACAGTTACTCGACTAGCGGGAGTTACGAGCAGTACTTC. The chain links TRBV6-5 to TRBJ2-7; 12 positions match TRBD2. The CDR3 has 15 amino acids. The germline CDR1 and CDR2 sequences are MNHEY and SVGAGI.

This clonotype has only a few counts. The chain has TRBV9 and TRBJ2-2; 10 positions agree with TRBD1. The V gene end was trimmed by 4 bases and the J gene end by 7 bases; junction bases not matched to a gene: 10. Germline V gene lookup returns CDR1 SGDLS and CDR2 YYNGEE. The CDR3 extends over 16 amino acids. The CDR3 bases are TGTGCCAGCAGCTCTCGGGACAGGGGTAGTGTCGGGGAGCTGTTTTTT. Protein product: CASSSRDRGSVGELFF. Looking up the rest from reference TRBV9 and TRBJ2-2 gives the full variable domain: DSGVTQTPKHLITATGQRVTLRCSPRSGDLSVYWYQQSLDQGLQFLIQYYNGEERAKGNILERFSAQQFPDLHSELNLSSLELGDSALYFCASSSRDRGSVGELFFGEGSRLTVL.

This clonotype was observed at least ten times. The rearrangement links TRBV20-1 to TRBJ2-3, with 9 bases that match TRBD2. The ends lost 3 bases at V and 3 bases at J; junction bases unmatched: 7. The CDR3 has 15 residues. In germline, CDR1 is DFQATT, CDR2 SNEGSKA (reference sequence). CDR3 loop: CSASPLAGNTDTQYF. CDR3 sequence (DNA): TGCAGTGCTAGCCCCCTAGCGGGAAATACAGATACGCAGTATTTT.

The V gene is TRBV3-1, the J gene TRBJ2-5; no reliable D call. The germline gives CDR1 LGHDT, CDR2 YNNKEL (reference sequence). The CDR3 is made up of 16 amino acids. V shed 5 bases and J shed 4 bases, with 20 bases lying between them. DNA of the CDR3: TGTGCCAGCAGCGCCCCCTCCCGTAGGGTCCGAGAGACCCAGTACTTC. It yields the protein CASSAPSRRVRETQYF.

This chain joins TRBV30 and TRBJ1-5; unclear D gene. V lost 2 bases and J 5 bases, leaving 10 bases between the germline ends. This CDR3 contains 13 residues. Per the germline V gene, CDR1 is GTSNPN and CDR2 is SVGIG (reference sequence). CDR3 bases: TGTGCCTGGAGTACAAGTGTCCATCAGCCCCAGCATTTT. It encodes CAWSTSVHQPQHF.

The rearrangement uses TRBV6-1 and TRBJ2-1; tentatively, D is TRBD2 (5 bases). This CDR3 is built from 17 residues. V dropped 6 bases and J dropped 4 bases, with 22 bases sitting between them. The V gene's germline CDR1 is MNHNS and CDR2 SASEGT. Here the CDR3 reads CASRFRALPTGYNEQFF. The CDR3 bases are TGTGCCAGCAGATTCCGGGCCCTCCCCACGGGGTACAATGAGCAGTTCTTC.

As for this clonotype: Relative to the germline gene, one junction end is altered; a read error may explain this. This chain uses TRBV10-3 with TRBJ1-3; D unresolved. The CDR3 totals 12 residues. Germline-derived CDR1 and CDR2 are ENHRY and SYGVKD. CDR3 region: CAVGSSGTTIYF. In DNA form, the CDR3 reads TGTGCCGTCGGAAGCTCTGGAACCACCATATATTTT.

This clonotype was seen a handful of times. The rearrangement uses TRBV20-1 and TRBJ1-4; weak D call: TRBD1 (6 bases). The germline V gene has CDR1 DFQATT and CDR2 SNEGSKA (reference sequence). The CDR3 has 15 amino acids. Trimming shortened V by 5 bases and J by 4 bases, and 17 bases separated the two germline ends. The DNA of the CDR3 is TGCAGTGCTCAAAGGGGGACAACCCTTAATGAAAAACTGTTTTTT. Protein: CSAQRGTTLNEKLFF.

The chain combines TRBV6-5 with TRBJ2-1; D is undetermined. The germline gives CDR1 MNHEY, CDR2 SVGAGI. V lost 2 bases to trimming and J lost 0 bases, with 11 bases between them. The CDR3 consists of 16 residues. The CDR3 sequence: CASSYDQMNSYNEQFF. The CDR3 DNA is TGTGCCAGCAGTTACGACCAGATGAACTCCTACAATGAGCAGTTCTTC.

This clonotype turned up a few times. The rearrangement uses TRBV10-3 and TRBJ2-7; weak D call: TRBD1 (5 bases). This CDR3 spans 15 amino acids. Per germline, CDR1 ENHRY and CDR2 SYGVKD. V lost 3 bases to trimming and J lost 3 bases, with 15 bases between them. The CDR3 DNA reads TGTGCCATCAGTGATCCATCCCGGACACTCTACGAGCAGTACTTC. It specifies CAISDPSRTLYEQYF.

To note about this clonotype: A junction boundary mismatches the germline segment, possibly from a read error. The gene calls are TRBV6-5 and TRBJ2-5; D is ambiguous. The CDR3 is made up of 15 amino acids. CDR1 and CDR2 (germline): MNHEY, SVGAGI. CDR3 nucleotides: TGTGTCAGCAGTTCCCCCTGGCGGCCCGGGGAGACCCAGTACTTC. It codes for CVSSSPWRPGETQYF.

The V gene is TRBV20-1, the J gene TRBJ1-5; TRBD1 agrees at 8 bases. The CDR3 spans 13 residues. The germline gives CDR1 DFQATT, CDR2 SNEGSKA (reference sequence). Trimming took 5 bases from V and 6 from J; bases not matched to a gene: 6. CDR3 protein: CSADGQGPQPQHF. The CDR3 region has the DNA TGCAGTGCTGACGGACAGGGCCCTCAGCCCCAGCATTTT.

The sample holds many counts of this clonotype. The V call is TRBV2, the J call TRBJ1-5; TRBD1 might be the D (6 bases). V lost 8 bases and J lost 0, with 14 bases in between. CDR3 length: 15 residues. Germline V gene lookup returns CDR1 SNHLY and CDR2 FYNNEI. CDR3 in amino acids: CASAGTTYSNQPQHF. In nucleotides, the CDR3 is TGTGCCAGCGCCGGGACAACCTATAGCAATCAGCCCCAGCATTTT.

This clonotype has just one count. This chain links TRBV14 with TRBJ2-1; 7 bases align to TRBD1. Germline-derived CDR1 and CDR2 are SGHDN and FVKESK. This CDR3 spans 16 amino acids. V shed 1 base, J shed 2 bases, and the junction held 5 bases outside the gene matches. This CDR3 reads CASSQGYRGPYNEQFF. The CDR3 DNA reads TGTGCCAGCAGCCAAGGATACAGGGGACCCTACAATGAGCAGTTCTTC.

This clonotype has at least ten counts. This chain joins TRBV7-6 and TRBJ2-2; D is possibly TRBD2 (5 bases). Germline loops: CDR1 SGHVS, CDR2 FNYEAQ. Trimming removed 1 base from V and 7 bases from J, with 7 bases in between. CDR3 length: 13 residues. The CDR3 DNA reads TGTGCCAGCAGCTTAGGCGGGTTCGGGGAGCTGTTTTTT. This sequence encodes CASSLGGFGELFF.

This clonotype turned up a few times. The rearrangement joins TRBV28 to TRBJ2-7; D gene uncertain. The CDR3 length is 15 residues. Between the trimmed V and J ends, which lost 5 bases and 3 bases, there was a span of 17 bases. CDR1 is MDHEN and CDR2 is SYDVKM in the germline V gene. As DNA, the CDR3 is TGTGCCAGCAGTAACCACGGAAGGGCGATCTACGAGCAGTACTTC. Its translation: CASSNHGRAIYEQYF.

Here the CDR3 reads CSANNLWTYEQYF. CDR3 bases: TGCAGTGCTAACAATTTATGGACCTACGAGCAGTACTTC. V is TRBV20-1 and J is TRBJ2-7; D unresolved. V gave up 4 bases and J gave up 2 bases, with 12 bases separating them. In germline, CDR1 is DFQATT, CDR2 SNEGSKA (reference sequence). This CDR3 region has 13 residues.

The table lists this clonotype with a few counts. This chain uses TRBV20-1 with TRBJ2-1; tentatively, D is TRBD1 or TRBD2 (5 bases each). The CDR3 has 12 residues. The germline gives CDR1 DFQATT, CDR2 SNEGSKA (reference sequence). V was clipped by 6 bases and J by 5 bases, with 11 bases between them. CDR3 in amino acids: CSAPGPHNEQFF. DNA for the CDR3: TGCAGTGCCCCGGGACCCCACAATGAGCAGTTCTTC.

The rearrangement joins TRBV3-2 to TRBJ1-1; no DNA check was done on the table's D call, TRBD1. TRBV3-2 is a listed pseudogene. There are 16 residues in the CDR3. CDR3 amino acids: CASRKGVTGKNTEAFF. CDR3 sequence (DNA): TGTGCCAGCAGGAAGGGGGTGACAGGGAAGAACACTGAAGCTTTCTTT.

Ten or more counts support this clonotype. This sequence joins TRBV28 and TRBJ2-7, with D tentatively TRBD1 (6 bases). CDR1 MDHEN and CDR2 SYDVKM come from the germline V gene. V was shortened by 10 bases and J by 3 bases, with 22 bases between the two germline ends. The CDR3 has 15 residues. The CDR3 protein is CATRPPGTSIYEQYF. As DNA, the CDR3 is TGTGCCACACGCCCCCCTGGGACATCGATCTACGAGCAGTACTTC.

This clonotype was detected only a few times. This chain connects TRBV6-1 to TRBJ2-7; D remains unclear. The CDR3 sequence is 13 residues long. V dropped 5 bases and J dropped 1 base, with 9 bases sitting between them. From germline, CDR1 is MNHNS and CDR2 SASEGT. The CDR3 DNA is TGTGCCAGCAGTTATTACGGTTCCTACGAGCAGTACTTC. It is translated as CASSYYGSYEQYF.

This clonotype was recorded only once. V is TRBV12-3 or TRBV12-4 and J is TRBJ2-1; 10 nucleotides line up with TRBD1. The CDR3 is 17 amino acids. V trimming: 8 bases; J trimming: 3 bases; junction bases outside the gene matches: 13. The CDR3: CASGPSYRDRGYNEQFF. DNA of the CDR3: TGTGCCAGCGGACCTAGCTACCGGGACAGGGGCTACAATGAGCAGTTCTTC.

V and J are TRBV6-5 and TRBJ2-3; D is possibly TRBD2 (6 bases). The CDR3 covers 15 residues. Germline V gives CDR1 MNHEY, CDR2 SVGAGI. V lost 2 bases and J 3 bases, leaving 12 bases between the germline ends. CDR3 bases: TGTGCCAGCAGTTACGGGGGAGGCAGGACAGATACGCAGTATTTT. Translated: CASSYGGGRTDTQYF.

The rearrangement uses TRBV9 and TRBJ2-7; a possible D gene is TRBD1 (5 bases). Germline V gives CDR1 SGDLS, CDR2 YYNGEE. With 0 bases removed from V and 5 bases from J, the gap between germline ends came to 15 bases. The CDR3 covers 15 residues. CDR3 sequence: CASSVGVREGDEQYF. Written as DNA, the CDR3 is TGTGCCAGCAGCGTAGGTGTAAGGGAAGGGGACGAGCAGTACTTC.

The chain joins TRBV4-3 to TRBJ1-2, with 9 bases fitting TRBD1. With 1 base clipped from V and 4 bases from J, the junction kept 4 bases outside the gene matches. From germline, CDR1 is LGHNA and CDR2 YSLEER. The CDR3 extends over 15 amino acids. The CDR3 here is CASSQGGTGSYGYTF. CDR3 bases: TGCGCCAGCAGCCAAGGGGGGACAGGGAGCTATGGCTACACCTTC.

This clonotype was seen at least ten times. The rearrangement links TRBV6-1 to TRBJ2-7, with 7 bases matching TRBD2. Germline V lookup: CDR1 MNHNS, CDR2 SASEGT. J lost 0 bases, V lost 5 bases, and 10 bases had no gene match. The CDR3 length is 16 residues. CDR3 sequence (DNA): TGTGCCAGCAGTCCACGGGGCGGGAGCCCCTCCTACGAGCAGTACTTC. Its protein product is CASSPRGGSPSYEQYF.

The chain employs TRBV4-3 and TRBJ2-7; 8 nucleotides align to TRBD1. The CDR3 consists of 15 residues. The junction had 4 bases not matched to a gene; V was cut back by 1 base and J by 2 bases. The V gene's germline CDR1 is LGHNA and CDR2 YSLEER. CDR3 loop: CASSQAWTGPYEQYF. The CDR3 region has the DNA TGCGCCAGCAGCCAAGCCTGGACAGGGCCCTACGAGCAGTACTTC.